The 13 T cell receptor beta chains below come from one sample, sequenced in a study of T cell changes during pregnancy in multiple sclerosis. Profiling relied on immunoSEQ multiplex PCR, and the TCRdb table lists in-frame clones only, not all of them. The table has 65,000 to 95,000 clones, 85% to 95% seen once. The sequencing here drew on peripheral blood, taken after pregnancy. Receptor source: a female donor in good health, enrolled as a control in a pregnancy study.

The rearrangement uses TRBV28 and TRBJ2-7; 8 bases align to TRBD2. Per the germline V gene, CDR1 is MDHEN and CDR2 is SYDVKM. CDR3 length: 15 residues. The V gene end was trimmed by 5 bases and the J gene end by 3 bases; junction bases not matched to a gene: 9. The CDR3 region is CASSIPGSGSYEQYF. The CDR3 DNA follows: TGTGCCAGCAGTATTCCCGGCAGCGGGAGCTACGAGCAGTACTTC.

This chain joins TRBV6-6 and TRBJ2-3, with TRBD2 matching over 8 bases. The CDR3 extends over 14 amino acids. Germline lookup yields CDR1 MNHNY and CDR2 SVGAGI (reference sequence). J gave up 0 bases and V 8 bases, and 4 bases lay outside the gene matches. CDR3 coding DNA: TGTGCCAGCCGGCCTAGCGGGAGCACAGATACGCAGTATTTT. This translates into CASRPSGSTDTQYF.

The rearrangement joins TRBV5-1 to TRBJ2-1, with TRBD1 matching over 7 bases. Germline V CDR1 and CDR2: SGHRS, YFSETQ. J gave up 4 bases and V 3 bases, and 7 bases lay outside the gene matches. There are 15 residues in the CDR3. CDR3 region: CASSYEGAPYNEQFF. In DNA form, the CDR3 reads TGCGCCAGCAGCTACGAGGGGGCCCCTTACAATGAGCAGTTCTTC.

The chain employs TRBV6-1 and TRBJ1-2; D is perhaps TRBD1 (6 bases). The CDR3 is 12 residues long. Trimming took 5 bases from V and 4 from J, leaving 8 bases between them. The germline V gene encodes CDR1 MNHNS and CDR2 SASEGT. CDR3 region: CASSLDSYGYTF. The CDR3 DNA reads as TGTGCCAGCAGTCTGGACAGCTATGGCTACACCTTC.

The chain employs TRBV2 and TRBJ1-2; weak D call: TRBD1 (5 bases). With 7 bases removed from V and 3 bases from J, the gap between germline ends came to 15 bases. The CDR3 consists of 14 residues. Germline V gene data show CDR1 as SNHLY and CDR2 as FYNNEI. CDR3: CASNPGGFYYGYTF. The CDR3 DNA reads TGTGCCAGCAATCCGGGGGGATTTTACTATGGCTACACCTTC.

The chain links TRBV7-3 to TRBJ2-1, with a weak D call TRBD2 (5 bases). Germline CDR1 SGHTA, CDR2 FQGTGA. V was shortened by 1 base and J by 4 bases, with 5 bases between the two germline ends. The CDR3 has 13 amino acids. Written as DNA, the CDR3 is TGTGCCAGCAGCTTAAGAGGGTACAATGAGCAGTTCTTC. Encoded protein: CASSLRGYNEQFF.

The genes are TRBV18 and TRBJ2-7; the D gene is possibly TRBD1 (6 bases). CDR3 length: 16 amino acids. Trimming took off 0 bases at V and 4 bases at J, with 16 bases between the two ends. Germline CDR1 KGHSH, CDR2 LQKENI. CDR3 in amino acids: CASSPPLQGKPYEQYF. CDR3 coding DNA: TGTGCCAGCTCACCACCGTTACAGGGAAAACCTTACGAGCAGTACTTC. Together with reference TRBV18 and TRBJ2-7, the CDR3 gives the full variable domain: NAGVMQNPRHLVRRRGQEARLRCSPMKGHSHVYWYRQLPEEGLKFMVYLQKENIIDESGMPKERFSAEFPKEGPSILRIQQVVRGDSAAYFCASSPPLQGKPYEQYFGPGTRLTVT.

The rearrangement uses TRBV5-1 and TRBJ1-3; unclear D gene. V lost 4 bases, J lost 3 bases, and 8 bases lay in between. This CDR3 has 13 amino acids. CDR1 is SGHRS and CDR2 is YFSETQ in the germline V gene. CDR3 amino acids: CASSAGVGNTIYF. DNA of the CDR3: TGCGCCAGCAGCGCCGGGGTTGGAAACACCATATATTTT.

This clone was counted once. The chain joins TRBV11-2 to TRBJ2-7; D is undetermined. Germline CDR1 and CDR2: SGHAT and FQNNGV. V was shortened by 1 base and J by 3 bases, with 10 bases between the two germline ends. This CDR3 region has 14 residues. The DNA of the CDR3 is TGTGCCAGCAGCTTAGGGGCAGCCTTCTACGAGCAGTACTTC. It codes for CASSLGAAFYEQYF. Supplemented by reference TRBV11-2 and TRBJ2-7, the full variable domain reads EAGVAQSPRYKIIEKRQSVAFWCNPISGHATLYWYQQILGQGPKLLIQFQNNGVVDDSQLPKDRFSAERLKGVDSTLKIQPAKLEDSAVYLCASSLGAAFYEQYFGPGTRLTVT.

The DNA of the CDR3 is TGTGCCAGCAGCCCCAGCGCCGGGACAGGGGGCACAGATACGCAGTATTTT. It codes for CASSPSAGTGGTDTQYF. V gene TRBV5-4 combines with J gene TRBJ2-3, with 10 nucleotides matching TRBD1. Germline-derived CDR1 and CDR2 are SGHNT and YYREEE (reference sequence). The CDR3 length is 17 residues. The V segment lost 4 bases and the J segment 1 base; nucleotides outside the gene matches: 9.

The chain recombines TRBV5-1 with TRBJ2-1, with TRBD2 matching over 11 bases. Germline V gene lookup returns CDR1 SGHRS and CDR2 YFSETQ. Germline trimming cut 7 bases from V and 0 bases from J; bases unmatched to any gene: 3. The CDR3 is 15 amino acids. The CDR3 here is CASATSGSSYNEQFF. CDR3 nucleotides: TGCGCCAGCGCTACTAGCGGGAGCTCCTACAATGAGCAGTTCTTC. Combining the CDR3 with reference TRBV5-1 and TRBJ2-1 gives the whole variable domain KAGVTQTPRYLIKTRGQQVTLSCSPISGHRSVSWYQQTPGQGLQFLFEYFSETQRNKGNFPGRFSGRQFSNSRSEMNVSTLELGDSALYLCASATSGSSYNEQFFGPGTRLTVL.

The genes are TRBV7-9 and TRBJ1-1; D is ambiguous. Germline-derived CDR1 and CDR2 are SEHNR and FQNEAQ (reference sequence). V was clipped by 5 bases and J by 7 bases, with 17 bases between them. This CDR3 is built from 14 residues. The chain's CDR3 is CASSARPPRREAFF. CDR3 nucleotide sequence: TGTGCCAGCAGCGCCCGGCCCCCCAGGCGTGAAGCTTTCTTT.

The CDR3 DNA reads TGCAGCGTTTTGGGCGGGAGCGCGCATGAGCAGTTCTTC. Amino acids: CSVLGGSAHEQFF. The rearrangement links TRBV29-1 to TRBJ2-1, with 7 bases aligning to TRBD2. Germline lookup yields CDR1 SQVTM and CDR2 ANQGSEA. The CDR3 runs to 13 residues. J was trimmed by 8 bases and V by 5 bases; bases with no gene match: 9.